This T cell receptor (beta chain) appears in the sequencing data of a study of blood T cell repertoires in COVID-19. The protocol was immunoSEQ multiplex PCR, while the TCRdb copy is restricted to in-frame clones and leaves out a portion. The sample holds some 46,000 clones, over 75% seen once. The CDR3 is made up of 17 amino acids. Losses at the gene ends were 5 bases for V and 0 bases for J; bases not matched to a gene: 7. Germline CDR1 SEHNR, CDR2 FQNEAQ (reference sequence). This clone was seen a handful of times. The chain uses TRBV7-9 and TRBJ1-5; 10 bases are a match to TRBD1. This TCR came from a woman between 55 and 75 years old with acute or convalescent COVID-19. Input material: peripheral blood. The CDR3 DNA is TGTGCCAGCAGCCCCGGGACAGGGGCCTATAGCAATCAGCCCCAGCATTTT. It encodes CASSPGTGAYSNQPQHF.